The rows below give T cell receptor beta chains drawn from one sample of a study of T cells in Graves' hyperthyroidism and ophthalmopathy. TCRdb called the multiplex PCR reads again in MiXCR, with one record for every CDR3 protein. This table has about 840,000 distinct CDR3 sequences, 38% appearing once. Sample: blood. The receptors derive from a man aged 18 to 35 with Graves' hyperthyroidism. CDR3s include the opening cysteine and the closing phenylalanine or tryptophan. A D gene is named only where the DNA matches it firmly. Some rows mark clone size as missing; the rest say once, few, many or name a class of expanded clone.

j_call d_call v_call clone_size cdr3_nt cdr3_aa
TRBJ2-6 . TRBV7-2 . TGTGCCAGCAGCCTAGGGGACCGCGCTGGCTCTGGGGCCAACGTCCTGACTTTC CASSLGDRAGSGANVLTF
TRBJ2-2 . TRBV9 few TGTGCCAGCAGCGTAGCTAACAGACCTAACACCGGGGAGCTGTTTTTT CASSVANRPNTGELFF
TRBJ1-2 . TRBV2 many TGTGCCAGCAAGGGGACAATCCTTGGCTACACCTTC CASKGTILGYTF
TRBJ2-7 . TRBV7-2 many TGTGCCAGCAGCTTAGCCGGGTACAACTACGAGCAGTACTTC CASSLAGYNYEQYF
TRBJ1-2 TRBD1 TRBV25-1 few TGTGCCAGCACCTATTACAGGGGCTATGGCTACACCTTC CASTYYRGYGYTF
TRBJ1-1 . TRBV20-1 . TGCAGTGCCAGGGCGGGGGCAAGCACTGAAGCTTTCTTT CSARAGASTEAFF
TRBJ1-6 . TRBV9 . TGTGCCAGCAGCGTCGATCAGGGGAGCTCCTATAATTCACCCCTCCACTTT CASSVDQGSSYNSPLHF
TRBJ2-2 . TRBV12-3/TRBV12-4 . TGTGCCAGCGGTTCAGGAGCCGGAGGGGAGCTGTTTTTT CASGSGAGGELFF
TRBJ2-5 TRBD1 TRBV7-8 many TGTGCCAGCAGCTTGCGACAGGGGGCTCGGGGAGAGACCCAGTACTTC CASSLRQGARGETQYF
TRBJ1-2 . TRBV7-8 few TGTGCCAGCAGCCCCTCGGTCGGGGGCACCTTTGGCTACACCTTC CASSPSVGGTFGYTF
TRBJ2-7 . TRBV10-3 . TGTGCCAGCAGTTCCCCCAGGGTTATCTACGAGCAGTACTTC CASSSPRVIYEQYF
TRBJ1-2 . TRBV29-1 . TGCAGCGTGGGGGAGGGGAACGGCTATGGCTACACCTTC CSVGEGNGYGYTF
TRBJ1-2 . TRBV20-1 . TGCAGTGCTAGAGATCGGCAGGAAACTGGCTACACCTTC CSARDRQETGYTF
TRBJ2-2 . TRBV5-1 . TGCGCCAGCAGTCAAGGGACTTCGAAAGCCGGGGAGCTGTTTTTT CASSQGTSKAGELFF
TRBJ1-2 . TRBV20-1 few TGCAGTGCTAGTCTGGACGGGAACTATGGCTACACCTTC CSASLDGNYGYTF
TRBJ2-7 . TRBV7-9 many TGTGCCAGCAGCTTAGCGGTGCCAGAGCAGTACTTC CASSLAVPEQYF
TRBJ1-5 . TRBV14 . TGTGCCAGCACCCCGCACTCGAGCAATCAGCCCCAGCATTTT CASTPHSSNQPQHF
TRBJ2-7 . TRBV9 few TGTGCCAGCAGCCCACAGGGTACGTGGGAGCAGTACTTC CASSPQGTWEQYF
TRBJ1-1 . TRBV5-6 few TGTGCCAGCAGTTGGGGCCGAGAAGCTTTCTTT CASSWGREAFF
TRBJ2-5 . TRBV7-2 few TGTGCCAGCAGTCCTAGTTGGGGGAAGACCCAGTACTTC CASSPSWGKTQYF
TRBJ2-7 . TRBV4-3 . TGCGCCAGCAGCCAGGGGGAAGCGCTCTTGGTCTTC CASSQGEALLVF
TRBJ1-3 . TRBV2 . TGTGCCAGCAGCGAGGGGGCTGGAAACACCATATATTTT CASSEGAGNTIYF
TRBJ1-2 . TRBV29-1 . TGCAGCGTTGAAGGGGAGGAAGGCTACACCTTC CSVEGEEGYTF
TRBJ1-2 . TRBV7-9 few TGTGCCAGCAGCTTGGCGGGGGGACCCGCCTATGGCTACACCTTC CASSLAGGPAYGYTF
TRBJ2-7 . TRBV2 . TGTGCCAGCAGTGAACAGGACCAGGTTGAGCAGTACTTC CASSEQDQVEQYF
TRBJ1-6 TRBD1 TRBV10-3 . TGTGCCAGCAGAGACAGGGGCCATAATTCACCCCTCCACTTT CASRDRGHNSPLHF
TRBJ2-2 TRBD2 TRBV7-8 . TGTGCCAGCAGCTTAGTAGGGACTAGCGGACACGGGGAGCTGTTTTTT CASSLVGTSGHGELFF
TRBJ1-6 TRBD1 TRBV2 few TGTGCCAGCAGCCCCGGGACAGGGGAATATTCACCCCTCCACTTT CASSPGTGEYSPLHF
TRBJ1-2 . TRBV4-1 few TGCGCCAGCAGCCAAGAAGTGGTCCCAGGAAAAGGCTACACCTTC CASSQEVVPGKGYTF
TRBJ1-1 TRBD1 TRBV5-1 many TGTGCCAGCAGCTGGACAGGGGGCACTGAAGCTTTCTTT CASSWTGGTEAFF
TRBJ2-7 . TRBV10-3 many TGTGCCATCTCCCCCGAGCGGGACATGAACGAGCAGTACTTC CAISPERDMNEQYF
TRBJ2-5 TRBD1 TRBV11-2 few TGTGCCAGCAGGGACCCACACAGGGGAGTAAGAGAGACCCAGTACTTC CASRDPHRGVRETQYF
TRBJ1-2 TRBD1 TRBV5-1 many TGCGCCAGCAGCTACGGACAGGGAGCGGACTATGGCTACACCTTC CASSYGQGADYGYTF
TRBJ1-6 . TRBV7-9 . TGTGCCAGCAGCTTAAAGGGTGGGGGATCACCCCTCCACTTT CASSLKGGGSPLHF
TRBJ1-2 . TRBV25-1 many TGTGCCAGCAGTCCAACAAGACAGCGCGTTGGCTACACCTTC CASSPTRQRVGYTF
TRBJ1-1 . TRBV5-1 . TGCGCCAGCAGACTGGGTGCTCGGGGAAGTAGCACTGAAGCTTTCTTT CASRLGARGSSTEAFF
TRBJ2-7 . TRBV7-2 . TGTGCCAGCAGCTCTGGGGGGCACGAGCAGTACTTC CASSSGGHEQYF
TRBJ1-6 . TRBV5-6 many TGTGCCAGCAGCTTTGCAGCCCTCAGAGGTTCACCCCTCCACTTT CASSFAALRGSPLHF
TRBJ1-1 . TRBV29-1 . TGCAGCGGGAGGTGGTACTATGGCTACACTGAAGCTTTCTTT CSGRWYYGYTEAFF
TRBJ1-2 . TRBV12-3/TRBV12-4 . TGTGCCAGCAGTTTAGTATTGCGGGCCGGGGATAACTATGGCTACACCTTC CASSLVLRAGDNYGYTF
TRBJ2-2 . TRBV20-1 few TGCAGTGCTAGCCACGAGTTCACCGGGGAGCTGTTTTTT CSASHEFTGELFF
TRBJ1-4 . TRBV13 . TGTGCCAGCAGCTTAGGCTCCTTTGAGGGACTGTTTTTT CASSLGSFEGLFF
TRBJ1-3 . TRBV12-3/TRBV12-4 few TGTGCCAGCACCCCGGAGGTTGGGCGGTATCACACCATATATTTT CASTPEVGRYHTIYF
TRBJ1-5 . TRBV12-3/TRBV12-4 many TGTGCCAGCAGTTTGGGTGAGGGTTATCAGCCCCAGCATTTT CASSLGEGYQPQHF
TRBJ2-7 . TRBV3-1 few TGTGCCAGCAGCCAAATGGGAACCTACGAGCAGTACTTC CASSQMGTYEQYF
TRBJ2-2 TRBD1 TRBV2 few TGTGCCAGCAGGGGCTCGGGACAGGGCTGGACCGGGGAGCTGTTTTTT CASRGSGQGWTGELFF
TRBJ1-5 . TRBV7-2 . TGTGCCAGCAGTACTGATGCCCTCAATCAGCCCCAGCATTTT CASSTDALNQPQHF
TRBJ1-1 . TRBV4-3 . TGCGCCAGCAGCCAAGTTACCGAGGTGAACACTGAAGCTTTCTTT CASSQVTEVNTEAFF
TRBJ2-7 TRBD2 TRBV4-1 . TGCGCCAGCAGCCTGATTACTAGCGGGAGGTACGAGCAGTACTTC CASSLITSGRYEQYF
TRBJ2-2 . TRBV11-2 few TGTGCCAGCCTACCTCGGGCGACCGGGGAGCTGTTTTTT CASLPRATGELFF
TRBJ2-2 TRBD2 TRBV20-1 many TGCAGTGCTCCCGGGGGGACCGGGGAGCTGTTTTTT CSAPGGTGELFF
TRBJ1-3 . TRBV9 few TGTGCCAGCAGCGTAGATGAAGTCTCTGGAAACACCATATATTTT CASSVDEVSGNTIYF
TRBJ1-1 TRBD1 TRBV10-3 . TGTGCCATCGGGAAGACAGGGGGCCAGAACACTGAAGCTTTCTTT CAIGKTGGQNTEAFF
TRBJ1-1 . TRBV6-1 . TGTGCCAGCAGTTACTCGATCTCTGCCGGGGATGAAGCTTTCTTT CASSYSISAGDEAFF
TRBJ2-2 . TRBV5-6 . TGTGCCAGCAGCCAAAAGGAAGGGGAGCTGTTTTTT CASSQKEGELFF
TRBJ2-2 . TRBV12-3/TRBV12-4 few TGTGCCAGCAGTGAGCAATGGGGGGCTTACACCGGGGAGCTGTTTTTT CASSEQWGAYTGELFF
TRBJ1-2 . TRBV9 . TGTGCCAGCAGCCCAGCTCAGGCAAACTATGGCTACACCTTC CASSPAQANYGYTF